The T cell receptor (beta chain) described here comes from a study of blood T cell repertoires in COVID-19. Study information: COVID-19 samples collected from the United States, Italy and Spain covered acute and convalescent phases.

Only in-frame clones appear in the TCRdb table, and some are missing; sequencing was by immunoSEQ multiplex PCR. The sample lists 380,000 or so clones; approximately 80% were seen once. The sequenced sample was peripheral blood. This TCR was recovered from a human donor with acute or convalescent COVID-19. The donor label of this sample is uncertain.

The DNA for the CDR3 is TGTGCCAGCAGCCAAGAATACGGACTAGCGGGAGACGATGAGCAGTTCTTC. Translation: CASSQEYGLAGDDEQFF. The chain links TRBV3-1 (or the pseudogene TRBV3-2) to TRBJ2-1; TRBD2 agrees at 13 bases. V was pared by 0 bases and J by 8 bases, with 7 bases of the junction left unmatched. The CDR3 spans 17 residues. Germline assignment: CDR1 LGHDT and CDR2 YNNKEL (reference sequence).